The 21 T cell receptor beta chains below all came from one sample that was sequenced in a study of cytomegalovirus exposure and HLA in healthy donors. PCR employed 60 Vbeta and 13 Jbeta primers. Measured with immunoSEQ multiplex PCR; TCRdb has only the in-frame clones, and not every one. Seen here are tens of thousands of clones, 50% to 75% observed once, and the top ten hold under 5%. The source material was PBMCs. These TCRs come from a man aged 25-45 years in good health and CMV-seronegative.

The chain has TRBV13 and TRBJ2-6; no clear D gene. V was cut by 1 base and J by 2 bases, with 9 bases left in between. Germline values: CDR1 PRHDT, CDR2 FYEKMQ (reference sequence). This CDR3 comprises 16 residues. The CDR3 here is CASSLDWRTGANVLTF. CDR3 nucleotide sequence: TGTGCCAGCAGCTTAGATTGGCGGACTGGGGCCAACGTCCTGACTTTC.

The chain recombines TRBV6-5 with TRBJ2-3; TRBD2 aligns across 7 bases. Germline V gene lookup returns CDR1 MNHEY and CDR2 SVGAGI. CDR3 length: 15 amino acids. Unmatched junction bases numbered 9, after V lost 4 bases and J lost 5 bases. The CDR3 loop is CASSSPRAGEDTQYF. In DNA, the CDR3 is TGTGCCAGCAGTTCCCCGAGGGCGGGGGAAGATACGCAGTATTTT.

This chain links TRBV2 with TRBJ1-5; unclear D gene. CDR1 is SNHLY, CDR2 FYNNEI, per germline. Trimming took off 0 bases at V and 4 bases at J, with 10 bases between the two ends. There are 15 residues in the CDR3. CDR3 coding DNA: TGTGCCAGCAGTGAAGCTTTACAGCTGAATCAGCCCCAGCATTTT. It translates to CASSEALQLNQPQHF.

The V call is TRBV11-3, the J call TRBJ2-3, with D hard to call. V lost 2 bases, J lost 0 bases, and 6 bases lay in between. CDR1 and CDR2 (germline): SGHNT, YENEEA. The CDR3 totals 14 residues. CDR3 in amino acids: CASSLTTSTDTQYF. CDR3 nucleotide sequence: TGTGCCAGCAGCTTAACCACTAGCACAGATACGCAGTATTTT.

In DNA, the CDR3 is TGTGCCAGCAGCTTTAAGGGGCTAGGTTTCTACGAGCAGTACTTC. It specifies CASSFKGLGFYEQYF. The V call is TRBV5-6, the J call TRBJ2-7; possible D gene TRBD1, 5 bases. CDR3 size: 15 residues. V lost 2 bases and J 3 bases, leaving 15 bases between the germline ends. Germline loops: CDR1 SGHDT, CDR2 YYEEEE.

V usage is TRBV6-1 and J usage is TRBJ1-6; D may be TRBD1 (6 bases). The CDR3 contains 15 residues. V was pared by 3 bases and J by 6 bases, with 12 bases between. CDR1 and CDR2 (germline): MNHNS, SASEGT. CDR3 bases: TGTGCCAGCAGTGACACAGGGCTCGGTAATTCACCCCTCCACTTT. It encodes CASSDTGLGNSPLHF.

For this clone: The junction does not match germline at one end; this may be a read error. The CDR3 DNA is TGTGTCAGCAGATTAGGGCTAGCGGGAGGTTACGAGCAGTACTTC. It codes for CVSRLGLAGGYEQYF. The chain is built from TRBV13 and TRBJ2-5; 11 nucleotides match TRBD2. With the DNA end fitting TRBJ2-7 better, the J assignment may be wrong. There are 15 residues in the CDR3. Per the germline V gene, CDR1 is PRHDT and CDR2 is FYEKMQ (reference sequence).

This rearrangement joins TRBV7-9 to TRBJ1-2; 8 bases agree with TRBD1. V dropped 4 bases and J dropped 8; count of bases not matched to a gene: 9. Germline V gene data show CDR1 as SEHNR and CDR2 as FQNEAQ (reference sequence). CDR3 size: 14 residues. The chain's CDR3 is CASSSPDRDRGYTF. Here the CDR3 DNA reads TGTGCCAGCAGCTCCCCGGACAGGGATCGGGGCTACACCTTC.

The chain uses TRBV25-1 and TRBJ1-6, with TRBD1 as a possible D gene (5 bases). Trimming removed 3 bases from V and 18 bases from J, with 30 bases in between. This CDR3 contains 17 residues. The V gene's germline CDR1 is MGHDK and CDR2 SYGVNS. This CDR3 is CASSDLILGPPGGTPHF. The CDR3 DNA reads as TGTGCCAGCAGTGATTTGATCCTCGGGCCACCCGGGGGTACCCCCCACTTT.

As regards this clone: A junction boundary mismatches the germline segment, possibly from a read error. The chain recombines TRBV10-1 with TRBJ2-7; TRBD2 matches 11 bases. Germline V CDR1 and CDR2: WNHNN, SYGVQD (reference sequence). The CDR3 contains 12 residues. DNA for the CDR3: TGCGCCAGCAATAACACCGGGACTAGCGGCCGCTTC. It is translated as CASNNTGTSGRF.

This chain connects TRBV2 to TRBJ2-3; TRBD2 matches at 10 bases. With 8 bases clipped from V and 6 bases from J, the junction kept 8 bases outside the gene matches. The CDR3 extends over 14 amino acids. CDR1 and CDR2 from the germline V gene are SNHLY and FYNNEI. The CDR3 is CASLAGGGDDTQYF. CDR3 coding DNA: TGTGCCAGCTTAGCGGGGGGAGGGGACGATACGCAGTATTTT. Looking up the rest from reference TRBV2 and TRBJ2-3 gives the full variable domain: EPEVTQTPSHQVTQMGQEVILRCVPISNHLYFYWYRQILGQKVEFLVSFYNNEISEKSEIFDDQFSVERPDGSNFTLKIRSTKLEDSAMYFCASLAGGGDDTQYFGPGTRLTVL.

The chain has TRBV28 and TRBJ1-2; a weak D match, TRBD1 (6 bases). V lost 9 bases and J 8 bases, leaving 25 bases between the germline ends. The germline gives CDR1 MDHEN, CDR2 SYDVKM. There are 15 residues in the CDR3. The CDR3 sequence is CASAAPLAGVPGYTF. CDR3 nucleotide sequence: TGTGCCAGTGCGGCCCCCTTGGCAGGGGTGCCCGGCTACACCTTC.

The chain employs TRBV2 and TRBJ2-7; D is unclear. CDR3 size: 14 residues. V was trimmed by 8 bases and J by 0 bases, leaving 14 bases between them. Germline lookup yields CDR1 SNHLY and CDR2 FYNNEI. CDR3 sequence: CASRPRVFSYEQYF. CDR3 in DNA: TGTGCCAGCCGTCCCCGAGTATTCTCCTACGAGCAGTACTTC.

The chain joins TRBV15 to TRBJ2-7; D not resolved. Germline lookup yields CDR1 LNHNV and CDR2 YYDKDF (reference sequence). With 0 bases removed from V and 2 bases from J, the gap between germline ends came to 5 bases. The CDR3 spans 13 residues. The CDR3 is CATSRETAYEQYF. CDR3 nucleotides: TGTGCCACCAGCAGAGAAACGGCCTACGAGCAGTACTTC.

V usage is TRBV10-3 and J usage is TRBJ2-5, with 11 nucleotides matching TRBD2. The CDR3 is 15 amino acids. V trimming: 5 bases; J trimming: 2 bases; junction bases outside the gene matches: 4. Germline V lookup: CDR1 ENHRY, CDR2 SYGVKD. This chain's CDR3 is CAISPLAGGQETQYF. In nucleotides, the CDR3 is TGTGCCATCAGTCCCCTAGCGGGGGGTCAAGAGACCCAGTACTTC.

The rearrangement uses TRBV2 and TRBJ2-7, with D possibly TRBD1 on 6 matching bases. Trimming removed 2 bases at V and 2 bases at J, with 16 bases between. The CDR3 covers 16 residues. CDR1 SNHLY and CDR2 FYNNEI come from the germline V gene. CDR3 sequence: CASSENPGAQTYEQYF. Here the CDR3 DNA reads TGTGCCAGCAGTGAAAATCCAGGGGCCCAAACCTACGAGCAGTACTTC.

This chain links TRBV11-2 with TRBJ1-2; 9 bases fit TRBD1. Germline assignment: CDR1 SGHAT and CDR2 FQNNGV. This CDR3 region has 16 residues. With V trimmed by 7 bases and J by 4 bases, 13 bases remained unmatched. This chain's CDR3 is CASKSGTGRRSYGYTF. The DNA for the CDR3 is TGTGCCAGCAAATCGGGGACAGGGCGCCGGTCCTATGGCTACACCTTC. Full variable domain (missing parts from reference TRBV11-2 and TRBJ1-2): EAGVAQSPRYKIIEKRQSVAFWCNPISGHATLYWYQQILGQGPKLLIQFQNNGVVDDSQLPKDRFSAERLKGVDSTLKIQPAKLEDSAVYLCASKSGTGRRSYGYTFGSGTRLTVV.

Notes on this clone: The junction departs from germline at one end; a sequencing error may be responsible. The CDR3 protein is CASSQRLVGSDAQYF. The CDR3 DNA reads TGCGCCAGCAGCCAAAGGTTGGTGGGCTCAGATGCGCAGTATTTT. This chain links TRBV4-1 with TRBJ2-3; the D is unclear. Germline CDR1 and CDR2: MGHRA and YSYEKL. The CDR3 is made up of 15 amino acids.

The sample holds one count of this clone. V is TRBV4-2 and J is TRBJ2-1; 10 bases align to TRBD2. The CDR3 has 16 residues. Germline lookup yields CDR1 LGHNA and CDR2 YNFKEQ. The ends lost 0 bases at V and 9 bases at J; junction bases unmatched: 8. CDR3 loop: CASSQDVLAGEGEQFF. The DNA for the CDR3 is TGTGCCAGCAGCCAAGATGTTCTAGCGGGGGAGGGTGAGCAGTTCTTC.

The chain couples TRBV9 to TRBJ2-1; 8 nucleotides match TRBD1. The CDR3 is 15 amino acids. Germline values: CDR1 SGDLS, CDR2 YYNGEE. J gave up 7 bases and V 4 bases, and 10 bases lay outside the gene matches. The CDR3 is CASSSRQGWSNEQFF. The CDR3 coding sequence is TGTGCCAGCAGCTCGCGACAGGGGTGGTCGAATGAGCAGTTCTTC.

J is TRBJ1-1 and V is TRBV14; 8 bases match TRBD1. Germline values: CDR1 SGHDN, CDR2 FVKESK. This CDR3 is 20 amino acids long. Unmatched junction bases numbered 19, after V lost 1 base and J lost 3 bases. CDR3 nucleotides: TGTGCCAGCAGCCAAGGAATCGAGCGGACAGGGCCCCGTTTTGACACTGAAGCTTTCTTT. The encoded protein is CASSQGIERTGPRFDTEAFF. Variable domain in full (rest from reference TRBV14 and TRBJ1-1): EAGVTQFPSHSVIEKGQTVTLRCDPISGHDNLYWYRRVMGKEIKFLLHFVKESKQDESGMPNNRFLAERTGGTYSTLKVQPAELEDSGVYFCASSQGIERTGPRFDTEAFFGQGTRLTVV.